This T cell receptor beta chain came from a study of cytomegalovirus exposure and HLA in healthy donors. Use of 60 Vbeta and 13 Jbeta primers characterized the PCR. TCRdb's table, derived via immunoSEQ multiplex PCR, lists solely in-frame clones and lacks some. The table records about 130,000 clones, roughly 79% of them present only once. CDR3 length equals 15 residues. The V segment lost 6 bases and the J segment 5 bases; nucleotides outside the gene matches: 12. CDR1 SNHLY and CDR2 FYNNEI come from the germline V gene. The J gene is TRBJ2-5, the V gene TRBV2; 7 bases map to TRBD1. The TCR originated in a woman between 50 and 59 years old in good health and CMV-seronegative. What was sequenced was PBMCs. CDR3 nucleotide sequence: TGTGCCAGCAGGGTCCAGACAGGGTTGGAGGAGACCCAGTACTTC. It codes for CASRVQTGLEETQYF.